The 27 T cell receptor beta chains in this list originate from one sample, sequenced in a study of CXCR3-negative and CXCR3-positive naive CD8 T cells. Each TRB cDNA library was prepared by 5' RACE (with UMI labels). TCRdb reprocessed the 5' RACE reads and stores each CDR3 protein as one record, lacking DNA. This table lists over 20,000 distinct CDR3 sequences. Source material: memory CD8+ T cells from blood. The receptors come from a human donor in good health. Some clones in this sample may be carry-over from other donors' samples.

The V call is TRBV7-8, the J call TRBJ1-1; the TRBD1 assignment by TCRdb is unverifiable without DNA. The CDR3 has 15 residues. From germline, CDR1 is SGHVS and CDR2 FQNEAQ. The CDR3 is CASSLTGQPNTEAFF.

V gene TRBV6-2 or TRBV6-3 combines with J gene TRBJ2-7. Germline values: CDR1 MNHEY, CDR2 SVGEGT. This CDR3 has 14 residues. The CDR3 sequence: CASSYGSETYEQYF.

The rearrangement joins TRBV6-6 to TRBJ2-1. CDR1 and CDR2 from the germline V gene are MNHNY and SVGAGI (reference sequence). This CDR3 region has 15 residues. CDR3: CASSYSGSSYNEQFF.

The chain joins TRBV29-1 to TRBJ1-3; the D gene TCRdb calls, TRBD1, cannot be checked with no DNA. Germline CDR1 and CDR2: SQVTM and ANQGSEA. There are 15 residues in the CDR3. CDR3 loop: CSVEVPETSGNTIYF.

This rearrangement joins TRBV29-1 to TRBJ2-1; the TCRdb call, TRBD1, lacks DNA for checking. The CDR3 extends over 14 amino acids. Germline V lookup: CDR1 SQVTM, CDR2 ANQGSEA. The CDR3 reads CSVEGWGGENEQFF.

CDR3 sequence: CASSGGQRETYEQYF. The chain combines TRBV12-3 or TRBV12-4 with TRBJ2-7; TCRdb picks TRBD1, but there is no DNA to check that call. The CDR3 is 15 residues long.

The chain uses TRBV30 and TRBJ2-7; TCRdb's assignment of TRBD1 cannot be checked, as there is no DNA. The CDR3 covers 12 residues. Germline V gene lookup returns CDR1 GTSNPN and CDR2 SVGIG (reference sequence). The CDR3 spells CAWSVPGYEQYF.

The CDR3: CSVDNAVSSYNEQFF. V gene TRBV29-1 combines with J gene TRBJ2-1. This CDR3 region has 15 residues. Germline CDR1 SQVTM, CDR2 ANQGSEA.

This clonotype is medium-sized (0.01 to 0.1%) by frequency. The rearrangement joins TRBV20-1 to TRBJ1-1; the D gene TCRdb calls, TRBD1, cannot be checked with no DNA. The CDR3 is made up of 14 amino acids. Germline assignment: CDR1 DFQATT and CDR2 SNEGSKA (reference sequence). This CDR3 is CSAPYGQGHTEAFF.

V gene TRBV5-1 combines with J gene TRBJ1-3. The CDR3 has 15 amino acids. Germline V gene lookup returns CDR1 SGHRS and CDR2 YFSETQ. The CDR3 protein is CASSPDFRSGNTIYF.

This sequence joins TRBV6-2 or TRBV6-3 and TRBJ1-1; TCRdb picks TRBD1, but there is no DNA to check that call. The CDR3 covers 16 residues. Germline-derived CDR1 and CDR2 are MNHEY and SVGEGT. CDR3 protein: CASSYSPGAMNTEAFF.

This rearrangement joins TRBV6-1 to TRBJ1-1; TCRdb proposes TRBD1, but this gene call is untestable without DNA. CDR3 length: 15 residues. Germline V gene data show CDR1 as MNHNS and CDR2 as SASEGT. The CDR3 region is CALVGWGALNTEAFF.

The V call is TRBV28, the J call TRBJ1-5. This CDR3 is 13 amino acids long. Germline CDR1 reads MDHEN; CDR2 reads SYDVKM. The CDR3 here is CATLTDHNQPQHF.

The chain's CDR3 is CASSKAGDLLYYGYTF. J is TRBJ1-2 and V is TRBV21-1. TRBV21-1 is a pseudogene. The CDR3 is 16 residues long.

The chain couples TRBV4-3 to TRBJ2-3. There are 15 residues in the CDR3. Germline V gene data show CDR1 as LGHNA and CDR2 as YSLEER. The CDR3 loop is CASSQDLRTTDTQYF.

The rearrangement uses TRBV12-3 or TRBV12-4 and TRBJ2-1; the D call from TCRdb, TRBD1, cannot be confirmed without DNA. The CDR3 sequence is 14 residues long. The CDR3 here is CASSLGQGAHEQFF.

The chain carries TRBV7-9 and TRBJ2-7. CDR1 and CDR2 (germline): SEHNR, FQNEAQ (reference sequence). The CDR3 extends over 14 amino acids. CDR3 protein: CASSPNLAVYEQYF.

The chain couples TRBV20-1 to TRBJ1-1; TCRdb gives TRBD1 as the D gene, but with no DNA this cannot be confirmed. The germline V gene encodes CDR1 DFQATT and CDR2 SNEGSKA (reference sequence). The CDR3 covers 13 residues. CDR3 region: CSARGGADTEAFF.

The chain joins TRBV27 to TRBJ2-7. Germline loops: CDR1 MNHEY, CDR2 SMNVEV (reference sequence). There are 14 residues in the CDR3. The CDR3 spells CASSLYYLHYEQYF.

The chain's CDR3 is CASSQGSGGQETQYF. This chain links TRBV4-3 with TRBJ2-5; the TCRdb call, TRBD2, lacks DNA for checking. Per germline, CDR1 LGHNA and CDR2 YSLEER. The CDR3 is 15 residues long.

This chain links TRBV12-3 or TRBV12-4 with TRBJ2-5; TCRdb proposes TRBD1, but this gene call is untestable without DNA. CDR3 length: 22 residues. CDR3 sequence reads: CASSFLSPETGGARTGQETQYF.

V and J are TRBV5-4 and TRBJ2-1; TCRdb designates TRBD2, a call that cannot be tested without DNA. This CDR3 has 14 amino acids. CDR1 and CDR2 from the germline V gene are SGHNT and YYREEE (reference sequence). CDR3 sequence reads: CASSGAGQYNEQFF.

The rearrangement links TRBV20-1 to TRBJ2-7. This CDR3 is 14 amino acids long. Germline V gene data show CDR1 as DFQATT and CDR2 as SNEGSKA (reference sequence). The CDR3 protein is CSARDHTRSYEQYF.

The chain links TRBV5-5 to TRBJ2-7; the D call from TCRdb, TRBD2, cannot be confirmed without DNA. The CDR3 contains 16 residues. Per the germline V gene, CDR1 is SGHKS and CDR2 is YYEKEE (reference sequence). The CDR3 reads CASSPLMTSGIYEQYF.

The genes are TRBV12-3 or TRBV12-4 and TRBJ2-5; TCRdb outputs TRBD1, but without DNA this stays unchecked. The CDR3 runs 13 residues. The CDR3 loop is CASSDRFQETQYF.

The chain combines TRBV7-9 with TRBJ2-1; TCRdb's D gene call, TRBD2, goes unchecked for lack of DNA. This CDR3 comprises 16 residues. Germline lookup yields CDR1 SEHNR and CDR2 FQNEAQ (reference sequence). This CDR3 is CASSFWPSGYYNEQFF.

J is TRBJ2-7 and V is TRBV6-6; absent DNA, TCRdb's TRBD1 call cannot be checked. There are 17 residues in the CDR3. Per germline, CDR1 MNHNY and CDR2 SVGAGI (reference sequence). The CDR3 protein is CASSYTAGTESSYEQYF.